This is a list of T cell receptor beta chains from one sample in a study of blood T cell repertoires in COVID-19. Method: immunoSEQ multiplex PCR; TCRdb's copy keeps in-frame clones and lacks some. The repertoire includes about 240,000 clones, approximately 82% of them detected once, and roughly 1.9% sits in the top ten. The sequenced material came from peripheral blood. The source is a man between 25 and 39 years old who had recovered from COVID-19. CDR3s include the opening cysteine and the closing phenylalanine or tryptophan. The order of the fields is J gene, clone size, V gene, D gene, CDR3 protein, CDR3 DNA. The D gene is left open where the match is weak. Clone size is stated in some rows and not others, as once, few, many or a class when expanded.

>TRBJ2-7|few|TRBV4-2|TRBD1
CASSQGDRELSYEQYF
TGTGCCAGCAGCCAAGGGGACAGGGAGCTCTCCTACGAGCAGTACTTC
>TRBJ1-5|.|TRBV15|.
CATSRDLAGNQPQHF
TGTGCCACCAGCAGAGATTTGGCAGGCAATCAGCCCCAGCATTTT
>TRBJ1-4|.|TRBV3-1/TRBV3-2|.
CASSTITRDWGEKLFF
TGTGCCAGCAGCACGATTACCCGGGATTGGGGTGAAAAACTGTTTTTT
>TRBJ2-2|.|TRBV7-8|.
CASSSLLGLGTGELFF
TGTGCCAGCAGCTCCCTCCTGGGGCTGGGGACCGGGGAGCTGTTTTTT
>TRBJ2-2|once|TRBV6-6|TRBD1
CASSSPGGTGELFF
TGTGCCAGCAGTTCTCCAGGGGGCACCGGGGAGCTGTTTTTT
>TRBJ1-5|.|TRBV29-1|TRBD1
CSVEKVYTARGRRYNQPQHF
TGCAGCGTTGAAAAAGTCTACACCGCTAGGGGGCGACGTTACAATCAGCCCCAGCATTTT
>TRBJ1-5|once|TRBV3-1/TRBV3-2|.
CASSRTGDPSNQPQHF
TGTGCCAGCAGCAGAACGGGGGACCCCAGCAATCAGCCCCAGCATTTT
>TRBJ2-5|.|TRBV5-1|TRBD2
CASNPGGQETQYF
TGCGCCAGCAACCCGGGGGGCCAAGAGACCCAGTACTTC
>TRBJ2-7|.|TRBV5-4|TRBD1
CASSLGGGRNYEQYF
TGTGCCAGCAGCTTGGGAGGGGGCAGGAACTACGAGCAGTACTTC
>TRBJ2-1|once|TRBV4-1|TRBD2
CASSLAGGNEQFF
TGCGCCAGCAGCCTAGCGGGGGGGAATGAGCAGTTCTTC
>TRBJ1-2|.|TRBV19|.
CASSIGQSNYGYTF
TGTGCCAGTAGTATAGGACAGTCTAACTATGGCTACACCTTC
>TRBJ2-5|.|TRBV12-3/TRBV12-4|.
CASRATGEETQYF
TGTGCCAGCAGGGCGACAGGCGAAGAGACCCAGTACTTC
>TRBJ2-3|.|TRBV6-4|TRBD2
CASSDSESGGAVDTQYF
TGTGCCAGCAGTGACTCGGAGAGCGGGGGGGCCGTAGATACGCAGTATTTT
>TRBJ2-7|.|TRBV2|TRBD2
CASSDNRDYSMF
TGTGCCAGCAGTGACAACCGGGACTACTCAATGTTC
>TRBJ2-2|.|TRBV19|TRBD1
CASNLMGLHTGDTGELFF
TGTGCCAGTAACCTAATGGGGCTTCACACAGGGGACACCGGGGAGCTGTTTTTT
>TRBJ1-3|.|TRBV12-3/TRBV12-4|.
CASSQMHGNTIYF
TGTGCCAGCAGCCAGATGCATGGAAACACCATATATTTT
>TRBJ2-1|.|TRBV7-9|.
CASSFGHVDEQFF
TGTGCCAGCAGCTTTGGACATGTCGATGAGCAGTTCTTC
>TRBJ2-5|.|TRBV3-1/TRBV3-2|TRBD2
CASSRTSGGQETQYF
TGTGCCAGCAGCCGGACTAGCGGGGGCCAAGAGACCCAGTACTTC
>TRBJ2-3|.|TRBV6-4|TRBD2
CASSGGGATDTQYF
TGTGCCAGCAGTGGCGGGGGGGCCACAGATACGCAGTATTTT